A selection of T cell receptor beta chains follows, all from one sample in a study of shared clonotypes between healthy human individuals. Clones were sequenced by immunoSEQ multiplex PCR, and TCRdb holds only the in-frame ones, with some missing. Of nearly 600,000 clones listed, about 95% are singletons. The specimen was naive CD8+ T cells sorted from blood. The receptors were gathered from a woman aged 25 to 39 in good health. CDR3s include the opening cysteine and the closing phenylalanine or tryptophan. A D gene is named only where the DNA matches it firmly. Only some rows state a clone size, as once, few, many or a class for expanded clones.

v_call: TRBV4-1; d_call: .; j_call: TRBJ2-2; clone_size: .; cdr3_nt: TGCGCCAGCAGCCAACCGACACGGCGGAACACCGGGGAGCTGTTTTTT; cdr3_aa: CASSQPTRRNTGELFF
v_call: TRBV2; d_call: .; j_call: TRBJ1-2; clone_size: .; cdr3_nt: TGTGCCAGCAGTGAAATACAGTTTAACTATGGCTACACCTTC; cdr3_aa: CASSEIQFNYGYTF
v_call: TRBV13; d_call: .; j_call: TRBJ1-2; clone_size: .; cdr3_nt: TGTGCCAGCAGCTTAGGGGCAGGGAGGGAAGGCTACACCTTC; cdr3_aa: CASSLGAGREGYTF
v_call: TRBV5-1; d_call: .; j_call: TRBJ2-2; clone_size: .; cdr3_nt: TGCGCCAGCAGCCTGACAGGGCTAGCGGGCGGGGAGCTGTTTTTT; cdr3_aa: CASSLTGLAGGELFF
v_call: TRBV6-5; d_call: TRBD1; j_call: TRBJ1-5; clone_size: .; cdr3_nt: TGTGCCAGCAGTTACTCGGGGCAGGGGGAGCAGCCCCAGCATTTT; cdr3_aa: CASSYSGQGEQPQHF
v_call: TRBV18; d_call: TRBD1; j_call: TRBJ2-5; clone_size: .; cdr3_nt: TGTGCCAGCTCACCACCCTCCGGGACAGGCAACCAAGAGACCCAGTACTTC; cdr3_aa: CASSPPSGTGNQETQYF
v_call: TRBV7-8; d_call: .; j_call: TRBJ1-1; clone_size: .; cdr3_nt: TGTGCCAGCAGCTTTTTCGACACCTTAACGAACACTGAAGCTTTCTTT; cdr3_aa: CASSFFDTLTNTEAFF
v_call: TRBV7-9; d_call: TRBD1; j_call: TRBJ2-7; clone_size: .; cdr3_nt: TGTGCCAGCAGCTTAGGAGGGGGCGGATACGAGCAGTACTTC; cdr3_aa: CASSLGGGGYEQYF
v_call: TRBV6-4; d_call: TRBD2; j_call: TRBJ2-2; clone_size: .; cdr3_nt: TGTGCCAGCAGCGACATAGCGGGACTCACCGGGGAGCTGTTTTTT; cdr3_aa: CASSDIAGLTGELFF
v_call: TRBV7-9; d_call: TRBD1; j_call: TRBJ2-5; clone_size: .; cdr3_nt: TGTGCCAGCAGCGCCGGGACAGGACCAACAGGGGAGACCCAGTACTTC; cdr3_aa: CASSAGTGPTGETQYF
v_call: TRBV5-8; d_call: TRBD1; j_call: TRBJ2-7; clone_size: .; cdr3_nt: TGTGCCAGCATCCTGGGGGGACAGGGACGGTCGGGTACCTACGAGCAGTACTTC; cdr3_aa: CASILGGQGRSGTYEQYF
v_call: TRBV7-9; d_call: TRBD2; j_call: TRBJ2-7; clone_size: once; cdr3_nt: TGTGCCAGCGGAGCGGGAAACTACGAGCAGTACTTC; cdr3_aa: CASGAGNYEQYF
v_call: TRBV7-9; d_call: .; j_call: TRBJ1-5; clone_size: .; cdr3_nt: TGTGCCAGCAGCGCCTCAAATGCTCGAGGCCAGCCCCAGCATTTT; cdr3_aa: CASSASNARGQPQHF
v_call: TRBV28; d_call: TRBD2; j_call: TRBJ2-7; clone_size: .; cdr3_nt: TGTGCCAGCAGTTTCCGCTCGACTAGCGGGAGAGCCTACGAGCAGTACTTC; cdr3_aa: CASSFRSTSGRAYEQYF
v_call: TRBV4-1; d_call: .; j_call: TRBJ1-3; clone_size: .; cdr3_nt: TGCGCCAGCAGCGTAACGGCCTCTGGAAACACCATATATTTT; cdr3_aa: CASSVTASGNTIYF
v_call: TRBV11-2; d_call: .; j_call: TRBJ1-2; clone_size: .; cdr3_nt: TGTGCCAGCAGCGAAGCTCTACCCTGGACAGCTACTTACTATGGCTACACCTTC; cdr3_aa: CASSEALPWTATYYGYTF
v_call: TRBV7-8; d_call: TRBD2; j_call: TRBJ2-2; clone_size: .; cdr3_nt: TGTGCCAGCAGCATTCCTGGACTAGCGGGAGCCACCGGGGAGCTGTTTTTT; cdr3_aa: CASSIPGLAGATGELFF
v_call: TRBV28; d_call: TRBD1; j_call: TRBJ2-5; clone_size: .; cdr3_nt: TGTGCCACCACGGGACAGTCTCAAGAGACCCAGTACTTC; cdr3_aa: CATTGQSQETQYF
v_call: TRBV7-9; d_call: TRBD1; j_call: TRBJ2-3; clone_size: .; cdr3_nt: TGTGCCAGCAGCTTCGGACAGGGTAGCACAGATACGCAGTATTTT; cdr3_aa: CASSFGQGSTDTQYF
v_call: TRBV29-1; d_call: .; j_call: TRBJ2-2; clone_size: .; cdr3_nt: TGCAGCGCTCGAATCGGGACCGGGGAGCTGTTTTTT; cdr3_aa: CSARIGTGELFF
v_call: TRBV27; d_call: .; j_call: TRBJ2-1; clone_size: once; cdr3_nt: TGTGCCAGCAGTTTATCGGCCTGGGGAGAGCAGTTCTTC; cdr3_aa: CASSLSAWGEQFF
v_call: TRBV19; d_call: .; j_call: TRBJ1-1; clone_size: .; cdr3_nt: TGTGCCAGTAGCGAGGCCTTGGGGACTCTGGACACTGAAGCTTTCTTT; cdr3_aa: CASSEALGTLDTEAFF
v_call: TRBV10-1; d_call: .; j_call: TRBJ2-7; clone_size: .; cdr3_nt: TGCGCCAGCAGTGAGACGGGAGTAGGCGAGCAGTACTTC; cdr3_aa: CASSETGVGEQYF
v_call: TRBV28; d_call: .; j_call: TRBJ1-2; clone_size: .; cdr3_nt: TGTGCCAGCAGGTCAGGTGAACTGGGCTACACCTTC; cdr3_aa: CASRSGELGYTF
v_call: TRBV7-9; d_call: .; j_call: TRBJ2-7; clone_size: .; cdr3_nt: TGTGCCAGCAGCTTATATGGACTCGAGCAGTACTTC; cdr3_aa: CASSLYGLEQYF
v_call: TRBV13; d_call: .; j_call: TRBJ1-5; clone_size: .; cdr3_nt: TGTGCCAGCAGCTTATCGGGAGATAGCAATCAGCCCCAGCATTTT; cdr3_aa: CASSLSGDSNQPQHF
v_call: TRBV10-1; d_call: .; j_call: TRBJ2-1; clone_size: .; cdr3_nt: TGCGCCAGCAGTGATTATCCCGGACTCGACTACAATGAGCAGTTCTTC; cdr3_aa: CASSDYPGLDYNEQFF
v_call: TRBV15; d_call: .; j_call: TRBJ1-1; clone_size: once; cdr3_nt: TGTGCCACCAGCAGAGCTGGGGGGGGCACTGAAGCTTTCTTT; cdr3_aa: CATSRAGGGTEAFF
v_call: TRBV14; d_call: .; j_call: TRBJ2-4; clone_size: once; cdr3_nt: TGTGCCAGCAGCCAAGACAGGGTTTCAGGGGACATTCAGTACTTC; cdr3_aa: CASSQDRVSGDIQYF
v_call: TRBV13; d_call: TRBD1; j_call: TRBJ1-5; clone_size: .; cdr3_nt: TGTGCCAGCAGCGGCGCCGGGACAGGAAATCAGCCCCAGCATTTT; cdr3_aa: CASSGAGTGNQPQHF
v_call: TRBV4-1; d_call: .; j_call: TRBJ2-1; clone_size: .; cdr3_nt: TGCGCCAGCAGCCAGGAGGCAGCGGAACATGAGCAGTTCTTC; cdr3_aa: CASSQEAAEHEQFF
v_call: TRBV5-4; d_call: TRBD1; j_call: TRBJ1-1; clone_size: .; cdr3_nt: TGTGCCAGTCAAGGACAGGGCACTGAAGCTTTCTTT; cdr3_aa: CASQGQGTEAFF
v_call: TRBV29-1; d_call: TRBD2; j_call: TRBJ2-1; clone_size: .; cdr3_nt: TGCAGCGCAGGAAGCGGGAGTTCCTACAATGAGCAGTTCTTC; cdr3_aa: CSAGSGSSYNEQFF
v_call: TRBV6-5; d_call: .; j_call: TRBJ2-1; clone_size: once; cdr3_nt: TGTGCCAGCAGCCCTAGCGAGAATGAGCAGTTCTTC; cdr3_aa: CASSPSENEQFF
v_call: TRBV4-2; d_call: .; j_call: TRBJ1-2; clone_size: .; cdr3_nt: TGTGCCAGCAGCCCCTTAGGGGAATATGGCTACACCTTC; cdr3_aa: CASSPLGEYGYTF
v_call: TRBV7-9; d_call: .; j_call: TRBJ2-1; clone_size: .; cdr3_nt: TGTGCCAGCAGCCCTACTTCTGCAGAATACAATGAGCAGTTCTTC; cdr3_aa: CASSPTSAEYNEQFF